This TCR beta chain came from a study of CD8 T cells in Susac syndrome. The study's findings and limits: The number of individuals included in the study's TCR sequencing and HLA analysis was acknowledged as relatively small.

The CD8+ and CD4+ T cells were isolated magnetically using a negative isolation approach, whereas the TEMRA cells were enriched by FACS. The ends lost 2 bases at V and 6 bases at J; junction bases unmatched: 5. CDR3 size: 14 residues. The germline V gene encodes CDR1 SGHDT and CDR2 YYEEEE. Worth noting for this clonotype: What it binds is unknown.

Random hexamers were used to reverse transcribe roughly 0.45 to 1 ug of RNA. TCRdb re-called the immunoSEQ multiplex PCR reads with MiXCR, one entry per CDR3 protein. The table records 120,000 to 150,000 distinct CDR3 sequences, 95% of them present only once. The origin of this receptor is a human donor with multiple sclerosis. This sequence joins TRBV5-6 and TRBJ2-3, with 8 bases identical to TRBD2. The material sequenced was CD4+ T cells from PBMCs. The CDR3 DNA sequence: TGTGCCAGCAGCTTTACGGGAGGGCCGGATACGCAGTATTTT. Translated: CASSFTGGPDTQYF. The full variable domain, rest sourced from reference TRBV5-6 and TRBJ2-3, is DAGVTQSPTHLIKTRGQQVTLRCSPKSGHDTVSWYQQALGQGPQFIFQYYEEEERQRGNFPDRFSGHQFPNYSSELNVNALLLGDSALYLCASSFTGGPDTQYFGPGTRLTVL.